Listed below are T cell receptor beta chains from one sample, sequenced in a study of CD8 T cells in Susac syndrome. TCRdb redid the calling of the immunoSEQ multiplex PCR reads with MiXCR, one entry per CDR3 protein. The repertoire holds roughly 150,000 distinct CDR3 sequences, 85% to 95% seen once, with roughly 0.15% in the top ten. Material for sequencing was CD4+ T cells from PBMCs. Source of these receptors: a human donor with Susac syndrome. Both conserved end residues are part of each CDR3. D genes are given only for firm matches. Size tells how often a clone was seen (once, few, many) or the class of an expanded clone, and some rows leave it out.

d_gene: -; v_gene: TRBV5-4; abundance: -; j_gene: TRBJ2-5; len: 15; CDR3aa: CASSSGLSAQETQYF; CDR3nt: TGTGCCAGCAGCTCTGGCCTATCGGCTCAAGAGACCCAGTACTTC
d_gene: TRBD1; v_gene: TRBV20-1; abundance: -; j_gene: TRBJ2-5; len: 14; CDR3aa: CSALLTGGGETQYF; CDR3nt: TGCAGTGCTCTTTTAACAGGGGGCGGCGAGACCCAGTACTTC
d_gene: -; v_gene: TRBV29-1; abundance: -; j_gene: TRBJ1-2; len: 11; CDR3aa: CSVERGYGYTF; CDR3nt: TGCAGCGTTGAGAGGGGCTATGGCTACACCTTC
d_gene: TRBD2; v_gene: TRBV25-1; abundance: -; j_gene: TRBJ2-1; len: 16; CDR3aa: CASSSSSGGGRDEQFF; CDR3nt: TGTGCCAGCAGTTCCTCCAGCGGGGGGGGGCGAGATGAGCAGTTCTTC
d_gene: TRBD2; v_gene: TRBV11-3; abundance: -; j_gene: TRBJ2-1; len: 15; CDR3aa: CASSLGPGGYNEQFF; CDR3nt: TGTGCCAGCAGCTTAGGCCCGGGGGGTTACAATGAGCAGTTCTTC
d_gene: -; v_gene: TRBV6-6; abundance: -; j_gene: TRBJ1-6; len: 14; CDR3aa: CASRPWGGGSPLHF; CDR3nt: TGTGCCAGCAGACCGTGGGGGGGTGGATCACCCCTCCACTTT
d_gene: -; v_gene: TRBV20-1; abundance: -; j_gene: TRBJ2-3; len: 15; CDR3aa: CSARDWRTSTDTQYF; CDR3nt: TGCAGTGCTAGAGATTGGCGGACTAGCACAGATACGCAGTATTTT
d_gene: TRBD1; v_gene: TRBV29-1; abundance: -; j_gene: TRBJ2-3; len: 14; CDR3aa: CSVRQGIGTDTQYF; CDR3nt: TGCAGCGTCAGACAGGGAATAGGCACAGATACGCAGTATTTT
d_gene: TRBD1; v_gene: TRBV3-1; abundance: -; j_gene: TRBJ2-7; len: 17; CDR3aa: CASSPTDREVPRWEQYF; CDR3nt: TGTGCCAGCAGCCCAACGGACAGGGAGGTACCCCGGTGGGAGCAGTACTTC
d_gene: TRBD2; v_gene: TRBV7-2; abundance: once; j_gene: TRBJ2-7; len: 15; CDR3aa: CASSLTGTSGYEQYF; CDR3nt: TGTGCCAGCAGCCTCACCGGGACTAGCGGCTACGAGCAGTACTTC
d_gene: -; v_gene: TRBV6-1; abundance: -; j_gene: TRBJ2-5; len: 14; CDR3aa: CASSEWGRKETQYF; CDR3nt: TGTGCCAGCAGTGAATGGGGGCGGAAAGAGACCCAGTACTTC
d_gene: -; v_gene: TRBV25-1; abundance: once; j_gene: TRBJ1-2; len: 13; CDR3aa: CASSEYLAWGYTF; CDR3nt: TGTGCCAGCAGTGAATATTTGGCTTGGGGCTACACCTTC
d_gene: -; v_gene: TRBV5-1; abundance: once; j_gene: TRBJ2-5; len: 13; CDR3aa: CASSPPPYETQYF; CDR3nt: TGCGCCAGCAGCCCGCCCCCGTACGAGACCCAGTACTTC
d_gene: -; v_gene: TRBV7-6; abundance: -; j_gene: TRBJ2-1; len: 14; CDR3aa: CASSLGLPGNEQFF; CDR3nt: TGTGCCAGCAGCTTGGGACTCCCCGGGAATGAGCAGTTCTTC
d_gene: -; v_gene: TRBV3-1; abundance: -; j_gene: TRBJ1-3; len: 15; CDR3aa: CASSHAGGSGNTIYF; CDR3nt: TGTGCCAGCAGCCATGCTGGGGGGTCTGGAAACACCATATATTTT
d_gene: -; v_gene: TRBV25-1; abundance: -; j_gene: TRBJ2-2; len: 15; CDR3aa: CASSERGSGTGELFF; CDR3nt: TGTGCCAGCAGTGAAAGGGGTTCGGGCACCGGGGAGCTGTTTTTT
d_gene: -; v_gene: TRBV11-3; abundance: -; j_gene: TRBJ2-1; len: 16; CDR3aa: CASSDPGTVTPYEQFF; CDR3nt: TGTGCCAGCAGCGACCCCGGGACCGTGACCCCATATGAGCAGTTCTTC
d_gene: -; v_gene: TRBV7-2; abundance: -; j_gene: TRBJ2-5; len: 14; CDR3aa: CASTLRGKGETQYF; CDR3nt: TGTGCCAGCACCCTAAGGGGTAAAGGGGAGACCCAGTACTTC
d_gene: TRBD2; v_gene: TRBV15; abundance: -; j_gene: TRBJ2-3; len: 17; CDR3aa: CATSRDAAGLNTDTQYF; CDR3nt: TGTGCCACCAGCAGAGATGCAGCGGGGCTCAACACAGATACGCAGTATTTT
d_gene: TRBD2; v_gene: TRBV20-1; abundance: -; j_gene: TRBJ2-3; len: 15; CDR3aa: CSASPSGGRADTQYF; CDR3nt: TGCAGTGCTAGTCCTAGCGGGGGGAGGGCAGATACGCAGTATTTT
d_gene: TRBD2; v_gene: TRBV20-1; abundance: -; j_gene: TRBJ2-1; len: 15; CDR3aa: CSAEERLAGANEQFF; CDR3nt: TGCAGTGCCGAGGAGAGACTAGCGGGGGCCAATGAGCAGTTCTTC
d_gene: -; v_gene: TRBV12-3/TRBV12-4; abundance: -; j_gene: TRBJ2-7; len: 14; CDR3aa: CASSFLRGSGEQYF; CDR3nt: TGTGCCAGCAGTTTCCTCAGGGGTTCGGGCGAGCAGTACTTC
d_gene: -; v_gene: TRBV20-1; abundance: once; j_gene: TRBJ2-7; len: 15; CDR3aa: CSASLGGSGSYEQYF; CDR3nt: TGCAGTGCCTCTTTAGGTGGTTCGGGCTCCTACGAGCAGTACTTC
d_gene: -; v_gene: TRBV20-1; abundance: -; j_gene: TRBJ2-7; len: 13; CDR3aa: CSARDRSAYEQYF; CDR3nt: TGCAGTGCTCGGGACCGCTCGGCCTACGAGCAGTACTTC
d_gene: -; v_gene: TRBV9; abundance: -; j_gene: TRBJ2-5; len: 15; CDR3aa: CASSVIAGNQETQYF; CDR3nt: TGTGCCAGCAGCGTAATTGCGGGGAACCAAGAGACCCAGTACTTC
d_gene: -; v_gene: TRBV10-3; abundance: once; j_gene: TRBJ2-2; len: 14; CDR3aa: CAIARDRNTGELFF; CDR3nt: TGTGCCATCGCCCGGGACCGAAACACCGGGGAGCTGTTTTTT
d_gene: TRBD2; v_gene: TRBV6-2/TRBV6-3; abundance: -; j_gene: TRBJ2-1; len: 17; CDR3aa: CASSYTGLAGGPREQFF; CDR3nt: TGTGCCAGCAGTTACACGGGACTAGCGGGGGGGCCGCGGGAGCAGTTCTTC
d_gene: TRBD2; v_gene: TRBV13; abundance: -; j_gene: TRBJ2-3; len: 15; CDR3aa: CASSLVKLAGDSQYF; CDR3nt: TGTGCCAGCAGCTTAGTAAAACTAGCGGGGGATTCGCAGTATTTT
d_gene: -; v_gene: TRBV25-1; abundance: -; j_gene: TRBJ2-7; len: 13; CDR3aa: CASTGPSTWEQYF; CDR3nt: TGTGCCAGCACCGGCCCCTCGACTTGGGAGCAGTACTTC
d_gene: -; v_gene: TRBV9; abundance: -; j_gene: TRBJ2-2; len: 13; CDR3aa: CASSVENAGELFF; CDR3nt: TGTGCCAGCAGCGTAGAGAACGCCGGGGAGCTGTTTTTT
d_gene: -; v_gene: TRBV7-9; abundance: -; j_gene: TRBJ2-3; len: 15; CDR3aa: CASSLVKRDTDTQYF; CDR3nt: TGTGCCAGCAGCTTAGTCAAGCGAGACACAGATACGCAGTATTTT
d_gene: -; v_gene: TRBV19; abundance: few; j_gene: TRBJ2-5; len: 13; CDR3aa: CASSRTTQETQYF; CDR3nt: TGTGCCAGTAGTCGAACAACACAAGAGACCCAGTACTTC
d_gene: TRBD1; v_gene: TRBV29-1; abundance: -; j_gene: TRBJ1-1; len: 12; CDR3aa: CSVAPGGTEAFF; CDR3nt: TGCAGCGTTGCCCCAGGGGGCACTGAAGCTTTCTTT
d_gene: TRBD1; v_gene: TRBV20-1; abundance: once; j_gene: TRBJ2-1; len: 15; CDR3aa: CSAPSGQAHYNEQFF; CDR3nt: TGCAGTGCTCCGTCGGGACAGGCACACTACAATGAGCAGTTCTTC
d_gene: -; v_gene: TRBV12-3/TRBV12-4; abundance: -; j_gene: TRBJ2-3; len: 14; CDR3aa: CASSLGLARDTQYF; CDR3nt: TGTGCCAGCAGTTTAGGGCTAGCCCGAGATACGCAGTATTTT
d_gene: TRBD2; v_gene: TRBV20-1; abundance: -; j_gene: TRBJ2-5; len: 14; CDR3aa: CSARLAGVQETQYF; CDR3nt: TGCAGTGCTAGATTAGCGGGGGTTCAAGAGACCCAGTACTTC
d_gene: TRBD1; v_gene: TRBV7-2; abundance: -; j_gene: TRBJ2-2; len: 14; CDR3aa: CASSFGTGTGELFF; CDR3nt: TGTGCCAGCAGCTTTGGGACAGGGACCGGGGAGCTGTTTTTT
d_gene: -; v_gene: TRBV27; abundance: -; j_gene: TRBJ2-5; len: 13; CDR3aa: CASSPQGRGTQYF; CDR3nt: TGTGCCAGCAGTCCCCAGGGGAGAGGGACCCAGTACTTC
d_gene: -; v_gene: TRBV20-1; abundance: -; j_gene: TRBJ1-2; len: 13; CDR3aa: CSHSSGGVDGYTF; CDR3nt: TGCAGTCACTCCAGTGGAGGGGTAGATGGCTACACCTTC
d_gene: TRBD1; v_gene: TRBV7-8; abundance: once; j_gene: TRBJ2-3; len: 15; CDR3aa: CASSVQGAIGDTQYF; CDR3nt: TGTGCCAGCAGCGTTCAGGGGGCTATTGGAGATACGCAGTATTTT
d_gene: -; v_gene: TRBV21-1; abundance: once; j_gene: TRBJ1-1; len: 13; CDR3aa: CASLLGGEAEAFF; CDR3nt: TGTGCCAGCCTCCTAGGAGGGGAGGCTGAAGCTTTCTTT
d_gene: -; v_gene: TRBV3-1; abundance: -; j_gene: TRBJ2-2; len: 16; CDR3aa: CASSQGWTGNTGELFF; CDR3nt: TGTGCCAGCAGCCAAGGTTGGACTGGGAACACCGGGGAGCTGTTTTTT
d_gene: -; v_gene: TRBV25-1; abundance: -; j_gene: TRBJ1-1; len: 14; CDR3aa: CASSEAQGYTEAFF; CDR3nt: TGTGCCAGCAGTGAAGCTCAGGGATACACTGAAGCTTTCTTT
d_gene: -; v_gene: TRBV5-1; abundance: -; j_gene: TRBJ2-1; len: 15; CDR3aa: CASSLAVPSLDEQFF; CDR3nt: TGCGCCAGCAGCTTGGCGGTCCCATCGTTGGATGAGCAGTTCTTC
d_gene: -; v_gene: TRBV12-3/TRBV12-4; abundance: -; j_gene: TRBJ2-7; len: 14; CDR3aa: CASSLSGPPFEQYF; CDR3nt: TGTGCCAGCAGTTTGAGTGGTCCTCCGTTCGAGCAGTACTTC
d_gene: TRBD1; v_gene: TRBV7-6; abundance: once; j_gene: TRBJ2-5; len: 14; CDR3aa: CASSLSDRGKTQYF; CDR3nt: TGTGCCAGCAGCTTATCGGACAGGGGGAAGACCCAGTACTTC
d_gene: TRBD2; v_gene: TRBV6-2/TRBV6-3; abundance: once; j_gene: TRBJ2-3; len: 14; CDR3aa: CASRRLASTDTQYF; CDR3nt: TGTGCCAGCAGACGACTAGCGAGCACAGATACGCAGTATTTT
d_gene: TRBD1; v_gene: TRBV4-1; abundance: -; j_gene: TRBJ1-2; len: 13; CDR3aa: CASRRDREYGYTF; CDR3nt: TGCGCCAGCAGACGGGACAGGGAATATGGCTACACCTTC
d_gene: -; v_gene: TRBV20-1; abundance: -; j_gene: TRBJ2-6; len: 15; CDR3aa: CSAQWGDSGANVLTF; CDR3nt: TGCAGTGCCCAATGGGGCGACTCTGGGGCCAACGTCCTGACTTTC
d_gene: -; v_gene: TRBV6-6; abundance: -; j_gene: TRBJ1-1; len: 13; CDR3aa: CASRGGKNTEAFF; CDR3nt: TGTGCCAGCAGGGGGGGGAAGAACACTGAAGCTTTCTTT
d_gene: TRBD2; v_gene: TRBV3-1; abundance: once; j_gene: TRBJ2-1; len: 13; CDR3aa: CASSQRTRNEQFF; CDR3nt: TGTGCCAGCAGCCAAAGGACTAGAAATGAGCAGTTCTTC
d_gene: TRBD1; v_gene: TRBV7-9; abundance: -; j_gene: TRBJ1-4; len: 14; CDR3aa: CASSPGQGHEKLFF; CDR3nt: TGTGCCAGCAGCCCCGGACAGGGGCATGAAAAACTGTTTTTT
d_gene: -; v_gene: TRBV15; abundance: -; j_gene: TRBJ2-2; len: 14; CDR3aa: CATSRDRNTGELFF; CDR3nt: TGTGCCACCAGCAGAGACAGGAACACCGGGGAGCTGTTTTTT
d_gene: -; v_gene: TRBV20-1; abundance: -; j_gene: TRBJ1-2; len: 12; CDR3aa: CSARTGLSGYTF; CDR3nt: TGCAGTGCAAGAACAGGGTTGAGTGGCTACACCTTC
d_gene: -; v_gene: TRBV19; abundance: -; j_gene: TRBJ1-2; len: 14; CDR3aa: CASSTVDSNYGYTF; CDR3nt: TGTGCCAGTAGTACGGTGGACAGCAACTATGGCTACACCTTC
d_gene: -; v_gene: TRBV3-1; abundance: -; j_gene: TRBJ1-2; len: 12; CDR3aa: CASRDSDYGYTF; CDR3nt: TGTGCCAGCAGGGACAGCGACTATGGCTACACCTTC
d_gene: -; v_gene: TRBV9; abundance: once; j_gene: TRBJ2-3; len: 16; CDR3aa: CASSVMEGQSTDTQYF; CDR3nt: TGTGCCAGCAGCGTAATGGAGGGGCAGAGCACAGATACGCAGTATTTT
d_gene: TRBD1; v_gene: TRBV11-1; abundance: -; j_gene: TRBJ2-7; len: 15; CDR3aa: CASSTDRGSSYEQYF; CDR3nt: TGTGCCAGCAGCACTGACAGGGGGAGCTCCTACGAGCAGTACTTC
d_gene: -; v_gene: TRBV5-1; abundance: -; j_gene: TRBJ1-6; len: 14; CDR3aa: CASSLVQGISPLHF; CDR3nt: TGCGCCAGCAGCTTGGTCCAGGGGATTTCACCCCTCCACTTT
d_gene: -; v_gene: TRBV5-1; abundance: -; j_gene: TRBJ2-5; len: 16; CDR3aa: CASRSTDGTPQETQYF; CDR3nt: TGCGCCAGCAGGTCTACGGATGGGACTCCGCAAGAGACCCAGTACTTC